This T cell receptor beta chain came from a study of shared clonotypes between healthy human individuals (dated by TCRdb to the early 2020s). Regarding the complete study: Three men and a couple of women, aged 18 to 49 years, made up the cohort. For each donor, three plates each were used for CD4 naive and CD4 memory, two plates were used for CD8 naive, and one plate was used for CD8 memory. Blood TCR repertoires of five healthy adults were deeply sequenced to estimate repertoire size and the extent of clonotype sharing between individuals. Libraries were prepared and TCR repertoires were sequenced by different laboratories using diverse techniques, in order to increase sequencing depth and limit assay-specific biases. Each donor's leukapheresis produced roughly between roughly 0.85 and 10 billion PBMCs.

The CDR3 runs 16 residues from the cysteine to the phenylalanine. CDR3 DNA only is kept here, 48 bases in frame from base 1. V loses 6 bases at its end and J loses 0 bases; junction bases beyond the gene matches: 7. CDR1 and CDR2 were assigned from the germline V gene as MDHEN and SYDVKM. Healthy HIV-negative adults with no recently reported acute infections or vaccinations were included as donors. All donors were Caucasian adults living in Nashville, Tennessee, USA. CD8 memory samples combined magnetically selected CD45RO+ cells with CCR7-negative CD45RA+ effector memory (TemRA) cells. Blood was collected by leukapheresis, and PBMCs were isolated by Ficoll-Histopaque density gradient centrifugation and then cryopreserved in liquid nitrogen vapor phase. Purity and quantity of every magnetically sorted T cell population were checked by analytical flow cytometry. Genomic DNA was isolated from each sorted fraction and quantified by UV absorbance on a Nanodrop 2000c.

Using the deep immunoSEQ assay, multiplex PCR amplified TCR CDR3 regions from genomic DNA. For each cell subset, the extracted genomic DNA was distributed evenly across all wells of several immunoSEQ 96-well plates, and each plate served as one replicate. For sorted subsets, about 220 ng of genomic DNA, equivalent to around 30,000 T cell genomes, went into each replicate PCR. Purified libraries were quantified with a Qubit 3.0 fluorometer, sized on a Bioanalyzer 2100, and re-quantified with the KAPA Library Quantification kit. Every immunoSEQ 96-well plate was sequenced on a dedicated single-read 150-cycle Illumina NextSeq 550 flow cell. Concerning the study's data processing: Because only junctional sequences without quality scores were contained in the immunoSEQ output, filtering matching that applied to full-length reads could not be performed. Sequences were annotated with PyIR, a Python wrapper for IgBLAST v1.9, using IMGT germline references to assign V/J genes and CDR3. Reads were filtered out if the reads had weak V/J assignments (E-value above 1e-6), no CDR3, stop codons, out-of-frame junctions, or ambiguous translated residues. V3J clonotypes were defined as sequences sharing an identical inferred V gene, J gene, and CDR3 amino acid sequence. The percentage overlap between two repertoires was calculated by dividing the number of shared unique clonotypes by the size of the smaller repertoire. Three approaches were used to assess repertoire richness: RTK rarefaction, the Chao1 estimator, and Recon v2.1 estimates of unobserved clonotypes. For all TCRbeta clonotypes obtained by the gDNA method from a few donors, generation probabilities were computed with OLGA. This is the immuneACCESS table as TCRdb keeps it, with only in-frame sequences that have V and J called. A part of the clones is gone; compared with another copy, unresolved V genes explain less than half, and the rest is unexplained. V, J and clone size are those of that table, while D and trimming were read from the DNA. Present in this sample are around 100,000 clones, about 66% of which were seen just once. The ten largest make up approximately 25% of the sample.

A word on this clone: Its antigen is currently not known. Base qualities are not provided; no much larger clone lies one nucleotide away.

Summary of the overall study and its limitations: Incomplete sequencing was indicated by rarefaction of sorted-subset datasets, despite the large sequencing depth. The genetic and exposure-history diversity represented was limited by the small number of donors. Pairwise subsampling led to the expectation that sequencing depth would affect the degree of clonotype sharing among donors. Across a few donors, approximately 4.6% of naive CD4, approximately 3.6% of naive CD8, 2% to 2.5% of memory CD4, and 0.4% of memory CD8 clonotypes were shared. Sampling was restricted to blood, and TCR repertoires in tissue are likely to differ from TCR repertoires in blood. Naive subsets generally had larger estimated clonotype richness than memory subsets did. Higher generation probabilities were observed for clonotypes shared by all four sorted-subset donors than for non-shared clonotypes.

The origin of this receptor is a woman aged 30 to 39 in good health. The source material was memory CD8+ T cells sorted from blood. Reading the label with the study, this specimen's cell subset or site is: CD45RO+ cells pooled with CCR7-negative TemRA cells. This chain is built from TRBV28 and TRBJ1-3, with 8 central nucleotides matching TRBD1. At the DNA level, the sequence is TGTGCCAGCAGACGGGCAGGGACAGGCTCTGGAAACACCATATATTTT. Protein translation: CASRRAGTGSGNTIYF.